This T cell receptor beta chain is from a study of blood T cell repertoires in COVID-19. This clone showed up just a few times. CDR3 length: 15 amino acids. The germline V gene has CDR1 SGDLS and CDR2 YYNGEE. V was pared by 4 bases and J by 1 base, with 14 bases between. Assay used: immunoSEQ multiplex PCR; TCRdb lists only in-frame clones, some missing. The sample shows more than 45,000 clones, about 80% of them seen only once. The sequence was collected from a man older than 75 with COVID-19, enrolled during active disease. Sequencing input: peripheral blood. This sequence joins TRBV9 and TRBJ1-2; the D gene is possibly TRBD1 (6 bases). The CDR3 here is CASSPSSDSNYGYTF. DNA of the CDR3: TGTGCCAGCAGCCCAAGTTCGGACAGTAACTATGGCTACACCTTC. Drawing the rest from reference TRBV9 and TRBJ1-2, the complete variable domain is DSGVTQTPKHLITATGQRVTLRCSPRSGDLSVYWYQQSLDQGLQFLIQYYNGEERAKGNILERFSAQQFPDLHSELNLSSLELGDSALYFCASSPSSDSNYGYTFGSGTRLTVV.